This record looks at one TCR beta chain sequence and its context. Antigen: not known. Because it lacks the conserved phenylalanine or tryptophan at the end, this CDR3 is likely a read error. This CDR3 has 12 residues. CDR1 SEHNR and CDR2 FQNEAQ come from the germline V gene (reference sequence). This sample was taken from a study of CD8+CD57+ T cells in acquired aplastic anemia. Turning to the study itself: Sorting CD4+ and CD8+ cells gave DNA averaging approximately 3 ug. CD4+ cells from healthy donors averaged approximately 9.8 million reads. Regarding the study as a whole: Patients had under 30 CD8+ CDR3 sequences in common with controls (the shared set). CD8+ Simpson's diversity in patients was not significantly different from that in controls.

Investigators profiled TCR beta VDJ and CDR3 from genomic DNA template. From the reads, TCRdb called clonotypes with MiXCR, one entry per CDR3 protein. The repertoire has under 200,000 distinct CDR3 sequences, 35% to 55% of them found once; the top ten carry about 1.1%. The J gene is TRBJ2-7, the V gene TRBV7-9, with 8 bases identical to TRBD2. The sequence derives from a human donor in good health. Sequenced material: sorted CD4+, CD8+, or CD8+CD57+ T cells (not recorded which) from PBMCs. The CDR3 DNA sequence: TGTGCCGGCAGCCGGGGGGGCTACGAGCAGTACTCC. Amino acids: CAGSRGGYEQYS.